The sequence of this T cell receptor (beta chain) was determined in a study of blood T cell repertoires in COVID-19. Overall study: Acute-phase and convalescent COVID-19 samples originated in the United States, Italy and Spain. Sample material is recorded as cDNA or gDNA derived from T cells, B-cell-depleted T cells, or PBMCs.

CDR1 SEHNR and CDR2 FQNEAQ come from the germline V gene (reference sequence). V lost 0 bases and J 4 bases, leaving 13 bases between the germline ends. The CDR3 extends over 16 amino acids. In the source study's methods: Reference gene primer amplification gave estimated nucleated cell counts. Libraries were prepared by immunoSEQ multiplex PCR; TCRdb keeps only in-frame clonotypes and omits some of them. D and trimming were read from the DNA, whereas the V and J calls and clone size are those reported in that table. Among around 150,000 clones listed, around 83% were seen once. This chain connects TRBV7-9 to TRBJ2-1; no definite D call. What was sequenced was peripheral blood. The TCR was taken from a man aged 25 to 40 with COVID-19, enrolled during active disease. In DNA, the CDR3 is TGTGCCAGCAGCTTAGCGCAACAGATCGAGTACAATGAGCAGTTCTTC. This sequence encodes CASSLAQQIEYNEQFF. Together with reference TRBV7-9 and TRBJ2-1, the CDR3 gives the full variable domain: DTGVSQNPRHKITKRGQNVTFRCDPISEHNRLYWYRQTLGQGPEFLTYFQNEAQLEKSRLLSDRFSAERPKGSFSTLEIQRTEQGDSAMYLCASSLAQQIEYNEQFFGPGTRLTVL.